The 14 T cell receptor beta chains below all came from one sample that was sequenced in a study of T cells after yellow fever vaccination (dated by TCRdb to the late 2010s). The treatment or condition label, read with the paper, signifies: live attenuated yellow fever vaccine strain. The library was prepared using 5' RACE. Sequenced on an Illumina HiSeq 2500. TCRdb's own reprocessing of the public reads used fastp at Q25 and MiXCR and kept productive beta chains. Each CDR3 protein gets just one entry, which takes the most common genes and DNA from the rows behind it. This sample holds hundreds of thousands of distinct CDR3 sequences; 6% to 8% were observed only once. Over 14% of the sample is taken by the ten largest. The sample consisted of PBMCs, taken 5 days after the yellow fever booster vaccination. These receptors all stem from a man aged 25-40 years who received the YFV17D yellow fever vaccine.

This clonotype was seen only a few times. The chain carries TRBV20-1 and TRBJ2-2; 9 bases map to TRBD2. Germline CDR1 and CDR2: DFQATT and SNEGSKA (reference sequence). CDR3 length: 15 residues. With V trimmed by 2 bases and J by 5 bases, 6 bases remained unmatched. CDR3 loop: CSARSRLAETGELFF. The CDR3 DNA reads as TGCAGTGCTAGATCGAGACTAGCGGAAACCGGGGAGCTGTTTTTT.

This clonotype was seen only a few times. The V call is TRBV7-8, the J call TRBJ2-7; 7 bases agree with TRBD1. Per germline, CDR1 SGHVS and CDR2 FQNEAQ. V lost 4 bases to trimming and J lost 2 bases; unmatched junction nucleotides: 8. The CDR3 is 15 amino acids. DNA of the CDR3: TGTGCCAGCAGCTCCTTAGGGGACAGAACCTACGAGCAGTACTTC. Translation: CASSSLGDRTYEQYF.

V usage is TRBV29-1 and J usage is TRBJ2-3, with D hard to call. CDR3 length: 13 residues. V was pared by 0 bases and J by 4 bases, with 8 bases between. Looked up from germline, CDR1 is SQVTM and CDR2 is ANQGSEA. CDR3 sequence (DNA): TGCAGCGTTGAAGATCACGACGCAGATACGCAGTATTTT. It is translated as CSVEDHDADTQYF.

This clonotype was recorded many times. The chain carries TRBV20-1 and TRBJ2-7; either TRBD1 or TRBD2 may fit D (5 bases each). Trimming removed 6 bases at V and 3 bases at J, with 15 bases between. This CDR3 region has 13 residues. The V gene's germline CDR1 is DFQATT and CDR2 SNEGSKA (reference sequence). The CDR3 here is CSAHPGPNYEQYF. For the CDR3, the DNA is TGCAGTGCCCACCCGGGACCCAACTACGAGCAGTACTTC.

The J gene is TRBJ1-1, the V gene TRBV1; the D segment call TRBD1 is taken from the table without a DNA check. TRBV1 is a known pseudogene. The CDR3 spans 15 residues. This chain's CDR3 is CTSSHNRGLNTEAFF. Here the CDR3 DNA reads TGCACCAGCAGCCACAACAGGGGGCTGAACACTGAAGCTTTCTTT.

About this clonotype: The junction departs from the called germline gene at one end, perhaps through a read error. The J gene is TRBJ2-1, the V gene TRBV10-3, with D possibly being TRBD1 (6 bases). This CDR3 comprises 14 residues. CDR1 is ENHRY and CDR2 is SYGVKD in the germline V gene. Written as DNA, the CDR3 is TGCGCCGTGTCGGGGAAGGGGGAATACAATGAGCAGTTCTTC. This sequence encodes CAVSGKGEYNEQFF.

On this clonotype: An end of the junction does not agree with germline; a read error may underlie this. The CDR3 is CCASRTAVSGANVLTF. The CDR3 nucleotides are TGCTGTGCCTCCAGGACAGCTGTCTCTGGGGCCAACGTCCTGACTTTC. This chain uses TRBV20-1 with TRBJ2-6, with D perhaps TRBD1 (6 bases). This CDR3 region has 16 residues. CDR1 is DFQATT, CDR2 SNEGSKA, per germline (reference sequence).

This clonotype appeared many times. The chain recombines TRBV12-3 or TRBV12-4 with TRBJ2-1; D is undetermined. V was trimmed by 5 bases and J by 6 bases, leaving 14 bases between them. The CDR3 spans 14 residues. This chain's CDR3 is CASSHPHSLNEQFF. In DNA, the CDR3 is TGTGCCAGCAGTCACCCCCATAGCCTCAATGAGCAGTTCTTC.

This clonotype was counted between two and nine times. The chain combines TRBV5-6 with TRBJ2-7; possible D gene TRBD1, 5 bases. The CDR3 runs to 14 residues. The V end lost 1 base, the J end lost 0 bases, and 8 bases lay between the germline ends. Germline CDR1 is SGHDT and CDR2 is YYEEEE. DNA of the CDR3: TGTGCCAGCAGCTTGTACAGGATCTCCTACGAGCAGTACTTC. Its protein is CASSLYRISYEQYF. Drawing the rest from reference TRBV5-6 and TRBJ2-7, the complete variable domain is DAGVTQSPTHLIKTRGQQVTLRCSPKSGHDTVSWYQQALGQGPQFIFQYYEEEERQRGNFPDRFSGHQFPNYSSELNVNALLLGDSALYLCASSLYRISYEQYFGPGTRLTVT.

The chain employs TRBV9 and TRBJ2-2; 16 bases are shared with TRBD2. Trimming took 4 bases from V and 4 from J; bases not matched to a gene: 7. The CDR3 is 18 residues long. CDR1 is SGDLS, CDR2 YYNGEE, per germline. CDR3 bases: TGTGCCAGCAGCCCCCTGGGACTAGCGGGAGGGCCCACCGGGGAGCTGTTTTTT. The encoded protein is CASSPLGLAGGPTGELFF. The whole variable domain, filled in from reference TRBV9 and TRBJ2-2, reads DSGVTQTPKHLITATGQRVTLRCSPRSGDLSVYWYQQSLDQGLQFLIQYYNGEERAKGNILERFSAQQFPDLHSELNLSSLELGDSALYFCASSPLGLAGGPTGELFFGEGSRLTVL.

This clonotype was detected only a few times. V and J are TRBV5-1 and TRBJ1-3; weak D call: TRBD1 (6 bases). Germline CDR1 SGHRS, CDR2 YFSETQ. The CDR3 covers 16 residues. Trimming stripped 1 base from V and 0 bases from J, with 11 bases between. The CDR3 DNA follows: TGCGCCAGCAGCTTGCAGGGGTTGAACTCTGGAAACACCATATATTTT. It encodes CASSLQGLNSGNTIYF.

The V gene is TRBV25-1, the J gene TRBJ2-1; a possible D gene is TRBD2 (7 bases). Between the trimmed V and J ends, which lost 6 bases and 15 bases, there was a span of 15 bases. Germline CDR1 and CDR2: MGHDK and SYGVNS. CDR3 length equals 11 residues. The chain's CDR3 is CASSEGGQSFF. The CDR3, as DNA: TGTGCCAGCAGCGAGGGGGGGCAGTCGTTCTTC.

This clonotype showed up just once. The genes are TRBV11-2 and TRBJ1-1; D is perhaps TRBD1 (6 bases). CDR1 is SGHAT, CDR2 FQNNGV, per germline. CDR3 length: 18 amino acids. Trimming took 5 bases from V and 0 from J, leaving 22 bases between them. The CDR3 sequence is CASSPSGGGRKMNTEAFF. The CDR3, as DNA: TGTGCCAGCAGCCCCTCTGGTGGGGGGCGTAAGATGAACACTGAAGCTTTCTTT. The complete variable domain, with remaining parts taken from reference TRBV11-2 and TRBJ1-1, reads EAGVAQSPRYKIIEKRQSVAFWCNPISGHATLYWYQQILGQGPKLLIQFQNNGVVDDSQLPKDRFSAERLKGVDSTLKIQPAKLEDSAVYLCASSPSGGGRKMNTEAFFGQGTRLTVV.

V usage is TRBV15 and J usage is TRBJ2-3; either TRBD1 or TRBD2 may supply D (5 bases each). V was cut by 1 base and J by 1 base, with 21 bases left in between. From germline, CDR1 is LNHNV and CDR2 YYDKDF (reference sequence). The length of the CDR3 is 19 residues. As DNA, the CDR3 is TGTGCCACCAGCAGAGTCAGGGCTGGGCTAGCTGGGGGCACAGATACGCAGTATTTT. This gives the protein CATSRVRAGLAGGTDTQYF. The whole variable domain, filled in from reference TRBV15 and TRBJ2-3, reads DAMVIQNPRYQVTQFGKPVTLSCSQTLNHNVMYWYQQKSSQAPKLLFHYYDKDFNNEADTPDNFQSRRPNTSFCFLDIRSPGLGDTAMYLCATSRVRAGLAGGTDTQYFGPGTRLTVL.